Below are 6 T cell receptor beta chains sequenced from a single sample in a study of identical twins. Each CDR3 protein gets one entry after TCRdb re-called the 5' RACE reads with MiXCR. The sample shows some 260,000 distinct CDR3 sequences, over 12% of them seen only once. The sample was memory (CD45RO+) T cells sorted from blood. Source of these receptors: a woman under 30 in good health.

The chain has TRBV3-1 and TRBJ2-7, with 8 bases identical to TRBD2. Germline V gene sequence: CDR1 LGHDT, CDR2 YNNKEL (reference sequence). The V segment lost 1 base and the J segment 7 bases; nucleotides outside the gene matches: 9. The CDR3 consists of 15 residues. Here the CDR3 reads CASSQVGAGVSEQYF. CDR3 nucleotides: TGTGCCAGCAGCCAAGTTGGAGCGGGAGTCAGTGAGCAGTACTTC.

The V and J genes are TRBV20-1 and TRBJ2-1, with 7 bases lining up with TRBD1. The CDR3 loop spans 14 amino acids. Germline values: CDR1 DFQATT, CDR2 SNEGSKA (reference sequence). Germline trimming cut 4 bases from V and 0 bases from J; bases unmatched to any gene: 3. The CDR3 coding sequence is TGCAGTGCTATCGCAGGGGGCTCCTACAATGAGCAGTTCTTC. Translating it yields CSAIAGGSYNEQFF.

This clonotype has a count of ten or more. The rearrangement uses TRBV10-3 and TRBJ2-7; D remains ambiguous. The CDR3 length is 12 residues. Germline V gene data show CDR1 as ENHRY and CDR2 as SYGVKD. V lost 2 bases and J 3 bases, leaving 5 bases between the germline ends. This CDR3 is CAISEGHYEQYF. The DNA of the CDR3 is TGTGCCATCAGTGAGGGCCACTACGAGCAGTACTTC.

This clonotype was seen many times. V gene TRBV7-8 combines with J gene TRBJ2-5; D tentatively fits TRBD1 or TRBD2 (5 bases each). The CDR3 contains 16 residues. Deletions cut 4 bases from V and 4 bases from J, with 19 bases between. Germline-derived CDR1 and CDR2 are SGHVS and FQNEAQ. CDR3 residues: CASSSNSGTPGETQYF. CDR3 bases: TGTGCCAGCAGCTCGAACTCCGGGACCCCGGGAGAGACCCAGTACTTC.

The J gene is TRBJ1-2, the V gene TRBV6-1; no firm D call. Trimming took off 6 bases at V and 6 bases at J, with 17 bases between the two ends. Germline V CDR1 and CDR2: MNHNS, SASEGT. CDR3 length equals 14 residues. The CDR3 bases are TGTGCCAGCAGGGGTGGGTCGTGGGGAAATGGCTACACCTTC. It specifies CASRGGSWGNGYTF.

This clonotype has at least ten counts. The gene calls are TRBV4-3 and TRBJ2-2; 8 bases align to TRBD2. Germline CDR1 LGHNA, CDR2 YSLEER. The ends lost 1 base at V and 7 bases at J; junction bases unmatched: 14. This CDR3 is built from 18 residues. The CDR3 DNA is TGCGCCAGCAGCCAAGGGTTGGCAGCGGGAGAATCGGTCGGGGAGCTGTTTTTT. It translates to CASSQGLAAGESVGELFF.